This entry concerns a single T cell receptor (beta chain). Its antigen is undetermined. This sample is drawn from a study of T cell responses to AZD1222 COVID-19 vaccine. Broader study findings: Recipients of AZD1222 seropositive at baseline numbered only 6 or 7.

Repertoires were generated with immunoSEQ multiplex PCR, while TCRdb's copy carries only in-frame clones and drops some. Of approximately 170,000 clones listed, 85% to 90% are singletons. This receptor was taken from an adult in good health. The sample here was peripheral blood, taken on day 0 of AZD1222 vaccination.

CDR3 amino acids: CASTSGGEFGPGANVLTF. In DNA form, the CDR3 reads TGTGCCAGCACGTCGGGAGGGGAATTCGGTCCTGGGGCCAACGTCCTGACTTTC. The gene calls are TRBV13 and TRBJ2-6; 8 bases fit TRBD2. V lost 7 bases and J lost 2; bases outside the gene matches: 13. The germline V gene has CDR1 PRHDT and CDR2 FYEKMQ (reference sequence). This CDR3 is built from 18 residues.